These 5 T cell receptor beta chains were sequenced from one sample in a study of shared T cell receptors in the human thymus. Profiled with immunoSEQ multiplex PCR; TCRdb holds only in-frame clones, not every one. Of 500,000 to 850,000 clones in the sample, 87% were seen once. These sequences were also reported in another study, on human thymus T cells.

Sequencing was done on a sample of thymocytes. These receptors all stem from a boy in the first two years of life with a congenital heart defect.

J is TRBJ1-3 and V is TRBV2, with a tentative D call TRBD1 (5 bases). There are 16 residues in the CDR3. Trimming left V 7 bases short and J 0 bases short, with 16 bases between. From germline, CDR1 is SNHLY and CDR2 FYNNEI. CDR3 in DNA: TGTGCCAGCATATGGACACCCAAGAGCTCTGGAAACACCATATATTTT. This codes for CASIWTPKSSGNTIYF.

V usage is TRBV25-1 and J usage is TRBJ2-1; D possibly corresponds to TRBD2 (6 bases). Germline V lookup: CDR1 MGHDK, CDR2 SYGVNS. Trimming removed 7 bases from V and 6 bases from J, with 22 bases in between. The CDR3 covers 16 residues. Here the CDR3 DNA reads TGTGCCAGCAAAACGGGGGACCTCCTTAAGGCCAATGAGCAGTTCTTC. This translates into CASKTGDLLKANEQFF. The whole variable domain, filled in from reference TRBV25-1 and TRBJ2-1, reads EADIYQTPRYLVIGTGKKITLECSQTMGHDKMYWYQQDPGMELHLIHYSYGVNSTEKGDLSSESTVSRIRTEHFPLTLESARPSHTSQYLCASKTGDLLKANEQFFGPGTRLTVL.

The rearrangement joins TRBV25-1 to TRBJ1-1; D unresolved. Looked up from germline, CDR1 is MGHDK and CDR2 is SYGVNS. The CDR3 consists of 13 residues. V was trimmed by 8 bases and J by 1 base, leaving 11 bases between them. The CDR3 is CASEARRNTEAFF. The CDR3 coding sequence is TGTGCCAGCGAGGCGAGGCGGAACACTGAAGCTTTCTTT.

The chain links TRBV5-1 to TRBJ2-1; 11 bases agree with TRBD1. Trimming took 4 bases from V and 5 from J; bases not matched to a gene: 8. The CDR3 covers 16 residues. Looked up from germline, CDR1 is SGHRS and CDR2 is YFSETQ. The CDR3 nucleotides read TGCGCCAGCAGCCCAAGACCGGGACAGGGGGACAATGAGCAGTTCTTC. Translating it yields CASSPRPGQGDNEQFF. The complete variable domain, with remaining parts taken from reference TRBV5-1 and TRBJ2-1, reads KAGVTQTPRYLIKTRGQQVTLSCSPISGHRSVSWYQQTPGQGLQFLFEYFSETQRNKGNFPGRFSGRQFSNSRSEMNVSTLELGDSALYLCASSPRPGQGDNEQFFGPGTRLTVL.

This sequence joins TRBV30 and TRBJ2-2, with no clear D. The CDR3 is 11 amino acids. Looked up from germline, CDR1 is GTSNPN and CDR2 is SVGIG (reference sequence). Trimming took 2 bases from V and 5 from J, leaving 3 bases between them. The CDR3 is CAWSLTGELFF. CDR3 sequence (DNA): TGTGCCTGGAGTCTAACCGGGGAGCTGTTTTTT.